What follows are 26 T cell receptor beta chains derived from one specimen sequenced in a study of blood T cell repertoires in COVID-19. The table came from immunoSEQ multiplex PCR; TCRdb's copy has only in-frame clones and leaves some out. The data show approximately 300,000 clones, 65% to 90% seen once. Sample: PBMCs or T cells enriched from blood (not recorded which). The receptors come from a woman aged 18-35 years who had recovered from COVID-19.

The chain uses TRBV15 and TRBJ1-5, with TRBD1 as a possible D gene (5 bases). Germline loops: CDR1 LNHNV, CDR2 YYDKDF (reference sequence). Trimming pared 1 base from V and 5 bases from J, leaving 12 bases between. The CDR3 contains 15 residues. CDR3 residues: CATSRGLTGDQPQHF. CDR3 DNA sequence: TGTGCCACCAGCAGAGGCTTAACAGGAGATCAGCCCCAGCATTTT.

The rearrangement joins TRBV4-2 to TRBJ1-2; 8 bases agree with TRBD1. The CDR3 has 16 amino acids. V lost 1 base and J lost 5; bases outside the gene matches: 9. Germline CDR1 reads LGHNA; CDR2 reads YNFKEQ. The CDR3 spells CASSQGLETGAYGYTF. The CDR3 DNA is TGTGCCAGCAGCCAAGGATTAGAGACAGGGGCTTATGGCTACACCTTC.

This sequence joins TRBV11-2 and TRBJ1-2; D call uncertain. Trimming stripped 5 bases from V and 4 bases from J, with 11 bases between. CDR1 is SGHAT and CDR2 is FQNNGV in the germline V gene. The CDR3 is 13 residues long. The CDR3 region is CASSPGGFYGYTF. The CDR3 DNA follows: TGTGCCAGCAGCCCAGGAGGTTTCTATGGCTACACCTTC.

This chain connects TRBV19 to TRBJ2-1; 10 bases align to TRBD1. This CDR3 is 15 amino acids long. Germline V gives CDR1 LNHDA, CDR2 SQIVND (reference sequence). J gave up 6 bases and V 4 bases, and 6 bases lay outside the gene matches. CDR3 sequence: CASSTGTGEANEQFF. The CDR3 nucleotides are TGTGCCAGTAGTACGGGGACAGGGGAGGCCAATGAGCAGTTCTTC. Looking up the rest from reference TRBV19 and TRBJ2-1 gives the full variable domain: DGGITQSPKYLFRKEGQNVTLSCEQNLNHDAMYWYRQDPGQGLRLIYYSQIVNDFQKGDIAEGYSVSREKKESFPLTVTSAQKNPTAFYLCASSTGTGEANEQFFGPGTRLTVL.

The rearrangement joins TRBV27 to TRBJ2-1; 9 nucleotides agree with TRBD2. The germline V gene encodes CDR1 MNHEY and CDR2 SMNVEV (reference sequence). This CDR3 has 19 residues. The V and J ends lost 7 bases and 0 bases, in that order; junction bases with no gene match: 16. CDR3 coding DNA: TGTGCCAGCATTCAAAATGTCCTAGCGGGGCCCAGCTCCTACAATGAGCAGTTCTTC. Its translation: CASIQNVLAGPSSYNEQFF.

The CDR3 coding sequence is TGTGCCAGCATTCCCGGACAGGGCAATGAGCAGTTCTTC. Amino acid sequence: CASIPGQGNEQFF. The chain is built from TRBV12-3 or TRBV12-4 and TRBJ2-1, with TRBD1 identical over 8 bases. The V segment lost 7 bases and the J segment 6 bases; nucleotides outside the gene matches: 5. CDR3 length: 13 amino acids.

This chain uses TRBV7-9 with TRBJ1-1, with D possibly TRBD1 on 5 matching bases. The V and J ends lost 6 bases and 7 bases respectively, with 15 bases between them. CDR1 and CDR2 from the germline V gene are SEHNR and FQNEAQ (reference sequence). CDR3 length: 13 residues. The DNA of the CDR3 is TGTGCCAGCAGTTTTAATAGGGGAGGTGAAGCTTTCTTT. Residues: CASSFNRGGEAFF.

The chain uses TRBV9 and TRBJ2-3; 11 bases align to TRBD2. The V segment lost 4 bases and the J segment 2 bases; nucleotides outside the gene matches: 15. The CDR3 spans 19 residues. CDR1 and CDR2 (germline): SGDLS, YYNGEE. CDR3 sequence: CASSPKTKLAGAATDTQYF. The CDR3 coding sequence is TGTGCCAGCAGCCCAAAAACAAAACTAGCGGGAGCTGCCACAGATACGCAGTATTTT.

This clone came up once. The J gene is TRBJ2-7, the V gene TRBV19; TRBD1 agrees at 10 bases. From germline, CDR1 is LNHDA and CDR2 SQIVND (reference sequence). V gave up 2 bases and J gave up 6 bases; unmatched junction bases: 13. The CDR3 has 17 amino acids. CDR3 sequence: CASSINLYGQGDVEQYF. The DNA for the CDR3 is TGTGCCAGTAGTATAAATCTGTATGGACAGGGGGACGTCGAGCAGTACTTC.

The CDR3, as DNA: TGTGCCAGCAGCTCTGGTCTTGGAGGCAACTATGGCTACACCTTC. As protein: CASSSGLGGNYGYTF. This rearrangement joins TRBV7-9 to TRBJ1-2; D gene ambiguous. The CDR3 runs 15 residues. Trimming removed 4 bases from V and 2 bases from J, with 14 bases in between. CDR1 is SEHNR, CDR2 FQNEAQ, per germline (reference sequence). The complete variable domain, with remaining parts taken from reference TRBV7-9 and TRBJ1-2, reads DTGVSQNPRHKITKRGQNVTFRCDPISEHNRLYWYRQTLGQGPEFLTYFQNEAQLEKSRLLSDRFSAERPKGSFSTLEIQRTEQGDSAMYLCASSSGLGGNYGYTFGSGTRLTVV.

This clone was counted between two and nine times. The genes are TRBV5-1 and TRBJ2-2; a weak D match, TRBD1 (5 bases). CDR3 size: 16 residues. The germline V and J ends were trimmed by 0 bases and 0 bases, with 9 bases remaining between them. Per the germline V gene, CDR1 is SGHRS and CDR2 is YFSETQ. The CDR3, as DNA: TGCGCCAGCAGCTTGGGAGTGACAGCGAACACCGGGGAGCTGTTTTTT. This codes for CASSLGVTANTGELFF.

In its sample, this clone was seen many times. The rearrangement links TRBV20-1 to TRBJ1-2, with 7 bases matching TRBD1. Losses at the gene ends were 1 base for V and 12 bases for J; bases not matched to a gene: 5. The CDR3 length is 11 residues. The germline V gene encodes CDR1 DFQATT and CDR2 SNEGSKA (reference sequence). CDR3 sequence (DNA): TGCAGTGCTAGAGCCGACAGGGAACACACCTTC. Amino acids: CSARADREHTF.

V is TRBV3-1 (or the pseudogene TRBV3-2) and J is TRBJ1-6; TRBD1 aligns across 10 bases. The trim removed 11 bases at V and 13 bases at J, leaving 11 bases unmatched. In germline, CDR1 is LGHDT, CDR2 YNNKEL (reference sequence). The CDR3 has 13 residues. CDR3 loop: CACSGTGAPPLHF. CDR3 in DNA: TGTGCCTGCTCCGGGACAGGGGCACCCCCCCTCCACTTT.

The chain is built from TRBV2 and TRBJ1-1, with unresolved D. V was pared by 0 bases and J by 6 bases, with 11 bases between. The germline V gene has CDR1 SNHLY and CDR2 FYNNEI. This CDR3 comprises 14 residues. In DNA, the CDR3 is TGTGCCAGCAGTGAAGCTCCCAGCGGCGCTGAAGCTTTCTTT. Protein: CASSEAPSGAEAFF.

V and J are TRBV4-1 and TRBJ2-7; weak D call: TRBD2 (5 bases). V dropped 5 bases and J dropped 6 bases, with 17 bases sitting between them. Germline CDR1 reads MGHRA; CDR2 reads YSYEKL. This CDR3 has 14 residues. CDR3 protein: CASSFNGDVGEQYF. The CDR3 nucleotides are TGCGCCAGCAGCTTCAACGGGGATGTTGGCGAGCAGTACTTC.

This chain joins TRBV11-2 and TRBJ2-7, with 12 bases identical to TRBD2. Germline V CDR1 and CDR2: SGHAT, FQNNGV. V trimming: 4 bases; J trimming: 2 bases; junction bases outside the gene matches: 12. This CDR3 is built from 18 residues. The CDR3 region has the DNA TGTGCCAGCAGCTCTAATATTCGGACTAGCGGGGCACCCTACGAGCAGTACTTC. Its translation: CASSSNIRTSGAPYEQYF.

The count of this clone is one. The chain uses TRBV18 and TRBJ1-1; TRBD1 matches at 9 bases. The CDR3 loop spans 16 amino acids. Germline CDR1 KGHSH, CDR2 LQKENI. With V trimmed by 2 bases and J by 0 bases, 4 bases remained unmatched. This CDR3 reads CASSPGTGSVNTEAFF. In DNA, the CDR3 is TGTGCCAGCTCACCAGGGACAGGGTCTGTGAACACTGAAGCTTTCTTT.

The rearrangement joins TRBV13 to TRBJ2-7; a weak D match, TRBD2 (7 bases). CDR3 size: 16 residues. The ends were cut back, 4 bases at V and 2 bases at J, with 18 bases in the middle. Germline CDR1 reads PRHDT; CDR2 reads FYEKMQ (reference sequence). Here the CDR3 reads CASSSGGRGAPYEQYF. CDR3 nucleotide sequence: TGTGCCAGCAGCTCGGGGGGACGGGGGGCCCCCTACGAGCAGTACTTC.

CDR3 region: CASSPPRDRGEKLFF. CDR3 sequence (DNA): TGTGCCAGCAGCCCCCCCCGGGACAGGGGGGAAAAACTGTTTTTT. This rearrangement joins TRBV28 to TRBJ1-4; 11 nucleotides agree with TRBD1. The trim removed 6 bases at V and 8 bases at J, leaving 8 bases unmatched. The germline V gene has CDR1 MDHEN and CDR2 SYDVKM. This CDR3 region has 15 residues.

In nucleotides, the CDR3 is TGTGCCAGCAGCTTAGCGCCAGGGGGCAAAGAGCAGTACTTC. Protein sequence: CASSLAPGGKEQYF. The J gene is TRBJ2-7, the V gene TRBV7-8; 8 positions agree with TRBD1. The CDR3 runs to 14 residues. Looked up from germline, CDR1 is SGHVS and CDR2 is FQNEAQ. V lost 0 bases, J lost 7 bases, and 5 bases stayed unmatched.

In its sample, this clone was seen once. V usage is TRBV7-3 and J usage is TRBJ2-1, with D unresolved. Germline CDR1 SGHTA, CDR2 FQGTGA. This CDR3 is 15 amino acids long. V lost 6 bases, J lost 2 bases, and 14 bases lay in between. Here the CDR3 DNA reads TGTGCCAGCAGTTTGTCGCCCAGCGCCTACAATGAGCAGTTCTTC. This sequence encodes CASSLSPSAYNEQFF. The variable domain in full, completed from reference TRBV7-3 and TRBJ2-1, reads GAGVSQTPSNKVTEKGKYVELRCDPISGHTALYWYRQSLGQGPEFLIYFQGTGAADDSGLPNDRFFAVRPEGSVSTLKIQRTERGDSAVYLCASSLSPSAYNEQFFGPGTRLTVL.

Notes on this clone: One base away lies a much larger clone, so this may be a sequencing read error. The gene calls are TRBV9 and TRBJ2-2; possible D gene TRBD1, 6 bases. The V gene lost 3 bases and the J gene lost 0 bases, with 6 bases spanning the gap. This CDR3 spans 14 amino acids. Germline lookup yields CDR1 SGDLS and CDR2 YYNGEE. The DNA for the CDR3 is TGTGCCAGCAGCGACAGGGCGAACACCGGGGAGCTGTTTTTT. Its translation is CASSDRANTGELFF.

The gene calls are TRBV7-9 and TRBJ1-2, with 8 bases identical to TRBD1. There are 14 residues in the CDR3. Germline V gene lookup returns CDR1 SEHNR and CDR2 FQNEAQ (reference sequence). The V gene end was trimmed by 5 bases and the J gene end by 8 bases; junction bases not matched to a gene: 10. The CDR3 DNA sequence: TGTGCCAGCAGCAGCCCCGGGACAGGTCGAGGCTACACCTTC. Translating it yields CASSSPGTGRGYTF. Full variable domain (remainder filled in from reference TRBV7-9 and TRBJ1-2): DTGVSQNPRHKITKRGQNVTFRCDPISEHNRLYWYRQTLGQGPEFLTYFQNEAQLEKSRLLSDRFSAERPKGSFSTLEIQRTEQGDSAMYLCASSSPGTGRGYTFGSGTRLTVV.

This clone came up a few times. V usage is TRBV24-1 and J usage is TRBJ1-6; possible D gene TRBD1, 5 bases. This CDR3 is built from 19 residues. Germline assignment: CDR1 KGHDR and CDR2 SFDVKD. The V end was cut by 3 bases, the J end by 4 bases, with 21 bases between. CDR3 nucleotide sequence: TGTGCCACCAGTGATCCGGGACTCGCCAATCTTGGGTATAATTCACCCCTCCACTTT. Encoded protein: CATSDPGLANLGYNSPLHF.

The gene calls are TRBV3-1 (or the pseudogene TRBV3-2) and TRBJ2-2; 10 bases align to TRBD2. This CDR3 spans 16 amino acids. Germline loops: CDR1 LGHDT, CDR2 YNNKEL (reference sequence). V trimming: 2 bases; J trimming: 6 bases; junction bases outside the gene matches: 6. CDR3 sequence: CASSQNLAGASGELFF. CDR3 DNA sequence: TGTGCCAGCAGCCAAAACCTAGCGGGAGCCTCCGGGGAGCTGTTTTTT.

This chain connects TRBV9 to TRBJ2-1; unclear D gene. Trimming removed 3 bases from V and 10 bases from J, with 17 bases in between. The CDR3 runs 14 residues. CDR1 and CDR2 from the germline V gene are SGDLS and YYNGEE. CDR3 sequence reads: CASSGRVDSLEQFF. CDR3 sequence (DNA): TGTGCCAGCAGCGGTCGGGTCGACTCACTAGAGCAGTTCTTC.